The rows below give T cell receptor beta chains drawn from one sample of a study of T cells in Graves' hyperthyroidism and ophthalmopathy. TCRdb processed the multiplex PCR reads anew with MiXCR; each CDR3 protein has one entry. The table records about 420,000 distinct CDR3 sequences, approximately 15% of them present only once. The material sequenced was blood. The receptors were gathered from a woman aged 18-30 years with Graves' hyperthyroidism. Both conserved end residues are part of each CDR3. The D gene is left open where the match is weak. Some rows have no size entry. The others give once, few or many, or a class for an expanded clone.

D gene	V gene	clone size	J gene	CDR3 protein	CDR3 DNA
-	TRBV5-1	-	TRBJ2-1	CASSLFAGAMGEQFF	TGCGCCAGCAGCTTGTTTGCAGGGGCCATGGGTGAGCAGTTCTTC
TRBD2	TRBV3-1	many	TRBJ2-1	CASSQTGTRRNEQFF	TGTGCCAGCAGCCAAACCGGGACTAGACGCAATGAGCAGTTCTTC
-	TRBV20-1	few	TRBJ1-2	CSARDRVEGYTF	TGCAGTGCTAGAGACAGGGTTGAAGGCTACACCTTC
-	TRBV3-1	many	TRBJ2-1	CASSQDPLGVGSYNEQFF	TGTGCCAGCAGCCAAGATCCCTTAGGGGTAGGGTCCTACAATGAGCAGTTCTTC
TRBD2	TRBV20-1	many	TRBJ2-7	CSARAGTSEIEQYF	TGCAGTGCTAGAGCCGGGACTAGTGAGATCGAGCAGTACTTC
-	TRBV6-1	few	TRBJ1-1	CASILTLNTEAFF	TGTGCCAGCATACTGACACTGAACACTGAAGCTTTCTTT
-	TRBV25-1	few	TRBJ1-1	CASSVLGSANTEAFF	TGTGCCAGCAGTGTCCTCGGGTCGGCAAACACTGAAGCTTTCTTT
-	TRBV3-1	-	TRBJ2-3	CASRPPGGDTQYF	TGTGCCAGCAGGCCTCCCGGAGGAGATACGCAGTATTTT
-	TRBV6-6	many	TRBJ2-1	CASSYGGGSTYNEQFF	TGTGCCAGCAGTTACGGGGGGGGCTCGACCTACAATGAGCAGTTCTTC
-	TRBV30	many	TRBJ1-1	CACASGVANTEAFF	TGTGCCTGCGCTTCAGGGGTGGCGAACACTGAAGCTTTCTTT
TRBD2	TRBV9	-	TRBJ2-1	CASSVDGTSYNEQFF	TGTGCCAGCAGCGTAGACGGGACTAGCTACAATGAGCAGTTCTTC
TRBD2	TRBV7-2	many	TRBJ2-3	CASSLEMASGFEDTQYF	TGTGCCAGCAGCTTAGAGATGGCTAGCGGGTTTGAAGATACGCAGTATTTT
TRBD1	TRBV7-2	-	TRBJ2-7	CASSTRQGGAEQYF	TGTGCCAGCAGCACTCGACAGGGGGGGGCCGAGCAGTACTTC
-	TRBV7-2	many	TRBJ1-2	CASRTAINYGYTF	TGTGCCAGCCGGACAGCCATTAACTATGGCTACACCTTC
TRBD1	TRBV4-1	few	TRBJ1-2	CASSQWDRGGSGYTF	TGCGCCAGCAGCCAATGGGACAGGGGGGGGTCTGGCTACACCTTC
-	TRBV12-5	few	TRBJ1-2	CASGLVVGKGPYGYTF	TGTGCTAGTGGTTTGGTAGTGGGAAAAGGCCCTTATGGCTACACCTTC
-	TRBV2	few	TRBJ1-3	CASSGQGMGDTIYF	TGTGCCAGCAGTGGGCAGGGGATGGGAGACACCATATATTTT
TRBD1	TRBV29-1	many	TRBJ2-1	CSVARTGAYNEQFF	TGCAGCGTTGCCCGGACAGGGGCCTACAATGAGCAGTTCTTC
-	TRBV7-9	many	TRBJ2-1	CASSLVQAGQYYNEQFF	TGTGCCAGCAGCCTAGTTCAGGCCGGACAGTACTACAATGAGCAGTTCTTC
-	TRBV20-1	few	TRBJ2-6	CSARELRGANVLTF	TGCAGTGCTAGAGAGCTTCGTGGGGCCAACGTCCTGACTTTC
TRBD2	TRBV19	many	TRBJ2-2	CAVRGGANTGELFF	TGTGCCGTACGTGGGGGGGCGAACACCGGGGAGCTGTTTTTT
-	TRBV6-1	few	TRBJ1-1	CASTRFSGVNTEAFF	TGTGCCAGCACGCGTTTTTCGGGAGTGAACACTGAAGCTTTCTTT
TRBD2	TRBV20-1	many	TRBJ2-1	CSARPRTSGLGEQFF	TGCAGTGCTAGGCCCAGGACTAGCGGCCTGGGTGAGCAGTTCTTC
-	TRBV12-3/TRBV12-4	many	TRBJ2-3	CASSLMGTDTQYF	TGTGCCAGCAGTTTGATGGGAACAGATACGCAGTATTTT
TRBD2	TRBV28	many	TRBJ2-7	CASSLVASGSHEQYF	TGTGCCAGCAGTTTAGTGGCTAGCGGGAGCCACGAGCAGTACTTC
TRBD1	TRBV24-1	many	TRBJ2-2	CATSDSGTGVTGELFF	TGTGCCACCAGTGACTCCGGGACAGGGGTGACCGGGGAGCTGTTTTTT
-	TRBV4-1	once	TRBJ2-5	CASSQASPGGLETQYF	TGCGCCAGCAGCCAAGCGTCTCCGGGGGGCTTAGAGACCCAGTACTTC
-	TRBV10-1	many	TRBJ2-1	CASSDRTEYNEQFF	TGCGCCAGCAGTGACCGGACGGAGTACAATGAGCAGTTCTTC
-	TRBV15	many	TRBJ1-1	CATSRVGGTEAFF	TGTGCCACCAGCAGAGTAGGGGGCACTGAAGCTTTCTTT
-	TRBV24-1	few	TRBJ2-5	CATSDTRRGKETQYF	TGTGCCACCAGTGATACCCGACGGGGTAAAGAGACCCAGTACTTC
TRBD1	TRBV20-1	few	TRBJ1-4	CSAGKPGTANEKLFF	TGCAGTGCTGGGAAACCCGGGACAGCTAATGAAAAACTGTTTTTT
-	TRBV20-1	-	TRBJ1-1	CSARARRGPSAEAFF	TGCAGTGCTAGGGCCCGCAGGGGCCCCAGCGCTGAAGCTTTCTTT
-	TRBV14	many	TRBJ1-2	CASSQRNGYGYTF	TGTGCCAGCAGCCAACGAAACGGATATGGCTACACCTTC
TRBD2	TRBV5-1	-	TRBJ2-4	CASSLTGTNGNIQYF	TGCGCCAGCAGCTTAACCGGGACTAATGGGAACATTCAGTACTTC